These 25 T cell receptor beta chains came from one sample sequenced in a study of response to subunit inactivated influenza vaccine. One entry per CDR3 protein results from TCRdb running MiXCR on the RT-PCR reads. Found here are hundreds of thousands of distinct CDR3 sequences, roughly 8.2% of them singletons; the top ten hold 10% to 15%. Material: PBMCs from blood, obtained 23 to 25 months after vaccination. The source of these receptors is a man between 50 and 75 years old who received an inactivated influenza vaccine.

This clonotype occurred a few times. V is TRBV27 and J is TRBJ1-2, with D possibly being TRBD1 (5 bases). The CDR3 is 14 amino acids. The germline V and J ends were trimmed by 3 bases and 9 bases, with 17 bases remaining between them. Germline V gene sequence: CDR1 MNHEY, CDR2 SMNVEV (reference sequence). Written as DNA, the CDR3 is TGTGCCAGCAGTTTGGGCGGGGCAGGAAACAGCTACACCTTC. This translates into CASSLGGAGNSYTF.

The chain links TRBV7-2 to TRBJ2-3, with a weak D call TRBD2 (6 bases). Germline CDR1 reads SGHTA; CDR2 reads FQGNSA. V dropped 2 bases and J dropped 3 bases, with 9 bases sitting between them. CDR3 size: 14 residues. The CDR3 DNA sequence: TGTGCCAGCAGCTTAATCAGCGGGACAGATACGCAGTATTTT. Translated, it gives CASSLISGTDTQYF.

The CDR3 DNA follows: TGTGCCAGCAGCTCGCTAGGGTTAGGCGCCTACGAGCAGTACTTC. Translated: CASSSLGLGAYEQYF. V gene TRBV7-8 combines with J gene TRBJ2-7; D unclear. Trimming removed 4 bases from V and 2 bases from J, with 15 bases in between. Germline V lookup: CDR1 SGHVS, CDR2 FQNEAQ. The CDR3 has 15 residues.

CDR3 residues: CATSKPGTGTGNTIYF. CDR3 in DNA: TGTGCCACCAGCAAACCCGGGACAGGGACTGGAAACACCATATATTTT. The chain joins TRBV15 to TRBJ1-3; TRBD1 matches at 9 bases. The V and J ends lost 4 bases and 2 bases, in that order; junction bases with no gene match: 6. Germline V lookup: CDR1 LNHNV, CDR2 YYDKDF (reference sequence). The CDR3 extends over 16 amino acids.

This clonotype has just a few counts. The V gene is TRBV5-1, the J gene TRBJ1-2; D is unclear. CDR3 length: 15 residues. With 0 bases removed from V and 7 bases from J, the gap between germline ends came to 16 bases. Germline-derived CDR1 and CDR2 are SGHRS and YFSETQ. CDR3 bases: TGCGCCAGCAGCTTGGAGTGGGCGGCCGATCGTGGCTACACCTTC. Residues: CASSLEWAADRGYTF.

There are a few counts of this clonotype. This chain links TRBV9 with TRBJ1-1, with 9 bases fitting TRBD1. V lost 4 bases to trimming and J lost 3 bases; unmatched junction nucleotides: 7. Looked up from germline, CDR1 is SGDLS and CDR2 is YYNGEE. This CDR3 region has 15 residues. The CDR3 reads CASSSGTGWDTEAFF. In DNA form, the CDR3 reads TGTGCCAGCAGCTCGGGGACAGGGTGGGACACTGAAGCTTTCTTT.

The V and J genes are TRBV20-1 and TRBJ2-7, with TRBD2 identical over 7 bases. After removal of 3 bases from V and 2 bases from J, the junction contained 4 bases not matched to a gene. The CDR3 length is 13 residues. In germline, CDR1 is DFQATT, CDR2 SNEGSKA (reference sequence). The CDR3 nucleotides are TGCAGTGCTAGGGGGGGGGAACCCTACGAGCAGTACTTC. Its protein product is CSARGGEPYEQYF.

V gene TRBV6-2 or TRBV6-3 combines with J gene TRBJ2-1; 9 bases are a match to TRBD2. The germline V gene encodes CDR1 MNHEY and CDR2 SVGEGT. The trim removed 5 bases at V and 4 bases at J, leaving 9 bases unmatched. The CDR3 has 16 amino acids. This CDR3 is CASSASAGGIYNEQFF. CDR3 nucleotide sequence: TGTGCCAGCAGTGCCAGCGCGGGAGGGATATACAATGAGCAGTTCTTC.

The V and J genes are TRBV7-2 and TRBJ2-7, with TRBD2 matching over 10 bases. The CDR3 is 16 amino acids. Per the germline V gene, CDR1 is SGHTA and CDR2 is FQGNSA. Trimming cost V 4 bases and J 0 bases; bases outside gene matches: 6. CDR3 amino acids: CASSSPIAGGSYEQYF. The DNA for the CDR3 is TGTGCCAGCAGCTCCCCCATAGCGGGGGGCTCCTACGAGCAGTACTTC.

This clonotype was picked up a small number of times. V gene TRBV10-3 combines with J gene TRBJ2-7; D may be TRBD2 (6 bases). This CDR3 comprises 14 residues. The V and J ends lost 0 bases and 2 bases respectively, with 8 bases between them. Germline CDR1 ENHRY, CDR2 SYGVKD. The CDR3 region has the DNA TGTGCCATCAGTGAGTCGGAGGGAACCTACGAGCAGTACTTC. The encoded protein is CAISESEGTYEQYF.

This clonotype was picked up a small number of times. This chain links TRBV20-1 with TRBJ2-2, with D perhaps assigned TRBD1 or TRBD2 (6 bases each). Germline CDR1 DFQATT, CDR2 SNEGSKA (reference sequence). The V end was cut by 0 bases, the J end by 3 bases, with 11 bases between. The CDR3 covers 15 residues. CDR3 DNA: TGCAGTGCTAGAGATGGGGGGCTCTACACCGGGGAGCTGTTTTTT. Encoded protein: CSARDGGLYTGELFF.

This clonotype turned up a few times. The gene calls are TRBV7-9 and TRBJ2-5, with D unclear. Per the germline V gene, CDR1 is SEHNR and CDR2 is FQNEAQ (reference sequence). The CDR3 spans 13 residues. Trimming left V 4 bases short and J 5 bases short, with 11 bases between. The CDR3 here is CASSYTWAETQYF. For the CDR3, the DNA is TGTGCCAGCAGCTACACCTGGGCGGAGACCCAGTACTTC. Based on the CDR3 plus reference TRBV7-9 and TRBJ2-5, the full variable domain is DTGVSQNPRHKITKRGQNVTFRCDPISEHNRLYWYRQTLGQGPEFLTYFQNEAQLEKSRLLSDRFSAERPKGSFSTLEIQRTEQGDSAMYLCASSYTWAETQYFGPGTRLLVL.

This sequence joins TRBV28 and TRBJ2-3; 8 nucleotides line up with TRBD1. Germline V lookup: CDR1 MDHEN, CDR2 SYDVKM. Trimming took 5 bases from V and 2 from J; bases not matched to a gene: 6. The CDR3 runs 15 residues. CDR3 in amino acids: CASSDRDRYTDTQYF. CDR3 nucleotides: TGTGCCAGCAGTGACCGGGACAGGTACACAGATACGCAGTATTTT.

The V call is TRBV5-6, the J call TRBJ2-3; D gene uncertain. V was cut by 0 bases and J by 1 base, with 6 bases left in between. Looked up from germline, CDR1 is SGHDT and CDR2 is YYEEEE. The CDR3 covers 14 residues. The CDR3 here is CASSLEFRTDTQYF. The DNA of the CDR3 is TGTGCCAGCAGCTTGGAGTTTCGCACAGATACGCAGTATTTT. Supplemented by reference TRBV5-6 and TRBJ2-3, the full variable domain reads DAGVTQSPTHLIKTRGQQVTLRCSPKSGHDTVSWYQQALGQGPQFIFQYYEEEERQRGNFPDRFSGHQFPNYSSELNVNALLLGDSALYLCASSLEFRTDTQYFGPGTRLTVL.

The chain joins TRBV7-2 to TRBJ1-2, with D possibly being TRBD1 (5 bases). The V gene lost 3 bases and the J gene lost 4 bases, with 9 bases spanning the gap. The CDR3 spans 13 residues. From germline, CDR1 is SGHTA and CDR2 FQGNSA. The CDR3 protein is CASSFQGSYGYTF. In DNA form, the CDR3 reads TGTGCCAGCAGCTTTCAGGGCAGCTATGGCTACACCTTC.

This clonotype was recorded at least ten times. The chain joins TRBV20-1 to TRBJ1-1; 7 nucleotides agree with TRBD1. V dropped 3 bases and J dropped 1; count of bases not matched to a gene: 5. CDR1 is DFQATT, CDR2 SNEGSKA, per germline (reference sequence). The CDR3 spans 14 residues. CDR3 nucleotides: TGCAGTGCTAGGTGGACAGGTCAGAACACTGAAGCTTTCTTT. Translated: CSARWTGQNTEAFF.

The rearrangement joins TRBV7-8 to TRBJ2-2; tentative D call: TRBD1 (5 bases). The CDR3 runs to 12 residues. Trimming shortened V by 7 bases and J by 6 bases, and 9 bases separated the two germline ends. Looked up from germline, CDR1 is SGHVS and CDR2 is FQNEAQ. The CDR3 region has the DNA TGTGCCAGCATCCCAGGGCCCGGGGAGCTGTTTTTT. Its translation: CASIPGPGELFF.

Only a few counts were recorded for this clonotype. The chain joins TRBV20-1 to TRBJ2-2, with D perhaps matching TRBD2 (6 bases). Germline V gives CDR1 DFQATT, CDR2 SNEGSKA (reference sequence). Trimming cost V 0 bases and J 0 bases, with 14 bases left between them. CDR3 length: 17 residues. In DNA, the CDR3 is TGCAGTGCTAGAGATAGAGGATGGACTACGAACACCGGGGAGCTGTTTTTT. As protein: CSARDRGWTTNTGELFF.

This clonotype has just a few counts. This chain connects TRBV7-8 to TRBJ2-7; a weak D match, TRBD1 (6 bases). Deletions cut 5 bases from V and 4 bases from J, with 21 bases between. Germline V gene sequence: CDR1 SGHVS, CDR2 FQNEAQ. There are 16 residues in the CDR3. The CDR3 region has the DNA TGTGCCAGCAGCCCTCTCCCAGGGGTCGAAAGGTACGAGCAGTACTTC. Its protein product is CASSPLPGVERYEQYF. Variable domain in full (rest from reference TRBV7-8 and TRBJ2-7): GAGVSQSPRYKVAKRGQDVALRCDPISGHVSLFWYQQALGQGPEFLTYFQNEAQLDKSGLPSDRFFAERPEGSVSTLKIQRTQQEDSAVYLCASSPLPGVERYEQYFGPGTRLTVT.

This clonotype was detected only a few times. This chain links TRBV4-2 with TRBJ1-2, with D unclear. This CDR3 is built from 15 residues. Deletions cut 0 bases from V and 3 bases from J, with 11 bases between. Germline V gene sequence: CDR1 LGHNA, CDR2 YNFKEQ. The CDR3 DNA sequence: TGTGCCAGCAGCCAAGAAGGTATGGGATACTATGGCTACACCTTC. Its protein is CASSQEGMGYYGYTF.

Many counts were recorded for this clonotype. The chain combines TRBV10-3 with TRBJ2-1, with D unclear. This CDR3 has 16 residues. V was trimmed by 1 base and J by 6 bases, leaving 16 bases between them. The germline CDR1 and CDR2 sequences are ENHRY and SYGVKD. DNA of the CDR3: TGTGCCATCAGTGAGTTTGTCTCCCCAGAGGCCAATGAGCAGTTCTTC. It specifies CAISEFVSPEANEQFF.

The rearrangement links TRBV6-2 or TRBV6-3 to TRBJ2-4; TRBD2 matches at 7 bases. This CDR3 comprises 14 residues. V lost 7 bases and J lost 7; bases outside the gene matches: 10. CDR1 is MNHEY and CDR2 is SVGEGT in the germline V gene. Here the CDR3 reads CASTLGGSGNIQYF. As DNA, the CDR3 is TGTGCCAGCACCCTTGGCGGGAGTGGGAACATTCAGTACTTC.

This chain links TRBV6-5 with TRBJ2-1; possibly TRBD1 for D (5 bases). V lost 5 bases and J lost 3, with 11 bases in between. Germline values: CDR1 MNHEY, CDR2 SVGAGI. The CDR3 totals 14 residues. The CDR3 region has the DNA TGTGCCAGCAGTCACACGCAGGGCTACAATGAGCAGTTCTTC. Its translation: CASSHTQGYNEQFF.

This chain's CDR3 is CAISGSSGTYEQYF. In nucleotides, the CDR3 is TGTGCCATCAGCGGATCTAGCGGGACCTACGAGCAGTACTTC. V is TRBV10-3 and J is TRBJ2-7, with TRBD2 identical over 9 bases. V trimming: 6 bases; J trimming: 2 bases; junction bases outside the gene matches: 5. CDR3 length: 14 residues. Germline CDR1 is ENHRY and CDR2 is SYGVKD.

The CDR3 DNA follows: TGTGCCTGGAGTCCGGACAGCTACGAGCAGTACTTC. Translating gives CAWSPDSYEQYF. The chain carries TRBV30 and TRBJ2-7; D might be TRBD1 (6 bases). The CDR3 covers 12 residues. CDR1 and CDR2 from the germline V gene are GTSNPN and SVGIG (reference sequence). The ends were cut back, 2 bases at V and 3 bases at J, with 8 bases in the middle.